These 8 T cell receptor beta chains originate from one sample sequenced in a study of T cells in Graves' hyperthyroidism and ophthalmopathy. What was amplified from RNA transcripts were TCR beta CDR3 regions. The HTBI primer set served for first-round RT-PCR of the TCR CDR3. TCRdb passed the multiplex PCR reads through MiXCR, listing each CDR3 protein once. The top ten clones hold about 6.6% of a sample with around 600,000 distinct CDR3 sequences, approximately 15% of them seen once. The source material was blood. Source of these receptors: a woman under 30 with Graves' ophthalmopathy.

The chain uses TRBV10-3 and TRBJ2-2; TRBD2 aligns across 7 bases. In germline, CDR1 is ENHRY, CDR2 SYGVKD. The CDR3 has 14 residues. The V segment lost 10 bases and the J segment 1 base; nucleotides outside the gene matches: 6. CDR3 bases: TGTGCCACCTGGGGCGGGGGGAACACCGGGGAGCTGTTTTTT. Translated, it gives CATWGGGNTGELFF.

This clonotype was observed many times. The chain joins TRBV27 to TRBJ2-1; 11 nucleotides agree with TRBD2. The CDR3 loop spans 17 amino acids. V lost 5 bases and J lost 4; bases outside the gene matches: 10. Per germline, CDR1 MNHEY and CDR2 SMNVEV (reference sequence). For the CDR3, the DNA is TGTGCCAGCAGTCAGCCTAGCGGGAGGAGTCTTTACAATGAGCAGTTCTTC. Protein sequence: CASSQPSGRSLYNEQFF.

V gene TRBV11-3 combines with J gene TRBJ2-3; TRBD1 might be the D (6 bases). Trimming left V 5 bases short and J 2 bases short, with 20 bases between. There are 17 residues in the CDR3. In germline, CDR1 is SGHNT, CDR2 YENEEA. The CDR3 region is CASSPRWDTDPTDTQYF. Here the CDR3 DNA reads TGTGCCAGCAGCCCCCGTTGGGACACGGACCCCACAGATACGCAGTATTTT.

This clonotype was seen at least ten times. V is TRBV2 and J is TRBJ2-1; 10 bases fit TRBD2. The V and J ends lost 6 bases and 2 bases, in that order; junction bases with no gene match: 7. Germline V gene sequence: CDR1 SNHLY, CDR2 FYNNEI. The CDR3 spans 16 residues. For the CDR3, the DNA is TGTGCCAGCAGGCTACTAGCGGGGTTGACCTACAATGAGCAGTTCTTC. Its protein is CASRLLAGLTYNEQFF.

The rearrangement joins TRBV19 to TRBJ2-1; 8 bases line up with TRBD2. Germline CDR1 is LNHDA and CDR2 is SQIVND (reference sequence). Germline trimming cut 1 base from V and 5 bases from J; bases unmatched to any gene: 7. The CDR3 covers 16 residues. CDR3 loop: CASSIVGTRYDNEQFF. CDR3 nucleotide sequence: TGTGCCAGTAGTATAGTGGGGACTAGGTATGACAATGAGCAGTTCTTC.

J is TRBJ2-1 and V is TRBV27, with D uncertain. Per germline, CDR1 MNHEY and CDR2 SMNVEV (reference sequence). CDR3 size: 12 residues. The V end was cut by 5 bases, the J end by 9 bases, with 11 bases between. For the CDR3, the DNA is TGTGCCAGCAGTCCCCAGTTGGGTGAGCAGTTCTTC. Protein product: CASSPQLGEQFF.

This clonotype was seen repeatedly, ten times or more. The chain recombines TRBV5-1 with TRBJ1-3; D uncertain. This CDR3 region has 17 residues. The germline V and J ends were trimmed by 0 bases and 1 base, with 14 bases remaining between them. Germline values: CDR1 SGHRS, CDR2 YFSETQ. CDR3 bases: TGCGCCAGCAGCTTGGACGGGTCGAGACTGTCTGGAAACACCATATATTTT. Protein product: CASSLDGSRLSGNTIYF.

This clonotype was counted ten times or more. V gene TRBV27 combines with J gene TRBJ2-1; 11 bases match TRBD2. J was trimmed by 5 bases and V by 6 bases; bases with no gene match: 18. The CDR3 has 19 residues. Looked up from germline, CDR1 is MNHEY and CDR2 is SMNVEV (reference sequence). As DNA, the CDR3 is TGTGCCAGCAGACTGGGCGCGACCTTAGCGGGAGGGCCGGACAATGAGCAGTTCTTC. This sequence encodes CASRLGATLAGGPDNEQFF.